A selection of T cell receptor beta chains follows, all from one sample in a study of blood T cell repertoires in COVID-19. The table came from immunoSEQ multiplex PCR; TCRdb's copy has only in-frame clones and leaves some out. This sample yields hundreds of thousands of clones, of which roughly 91% are seen a single time; just under 1% belongs to the top ten. Sequenced input: peripheral blood. The source of these receptors is a woman aged 40 to 50 who had recovered from COVID-19. Both conserved end residues are part of each CDR3. A D gene is named only where the DNA matches it firmly. A clone size is listed for some rows: how often the clone was seen (once, few, many), or a class if it is expanded.

V gene: TRBV5-1; J gene: TRBJ2-7; D gene: TRBD1; clone size: -; CDR3 DNA: TGCGCCAGCAGCGTCGGACAGGGGGCGAGCGAGCAGTACTTC; CDR3 protein: CASSVGQGASEQYF
V gene: TRBV5-6; J gene: TRBJ2-3; D gene: TRBD2; clone size: -; CDR3 DNA: TGTGCCAGCAGCTTGGTGTCTAGCGGGCAGACCAGTACGCAGTATTTT; CDR3 protein: CASSLVSSGQTSTQYF
V gene: TRBV30; J gene: TRBJ2-1; D gene: TRBD2; clone size: -; CDR3 DNA: TGTGCCTGGAGTGGCGGGACTAGCGGGAGTGGGTCCTACAATGAGCAGTTCTTC; CDR3 protein: CAWSGGTSGSGSYNEQFF
V gene: TRBV7-2; J gene: TRBJ2-1; D gene: -; clone size: -; CDR3 DNA: TGTGCCTCTCGCTTGTGGGAGTCCGAATACAATGAGCAGTTCTTC; CDR3 protein: CASRLWESEYNEQFF
V gene: TRBV5-1; J gene: TRBJ2-3; D gene: -; clone size: -; CDR3 DNA: TGCGCCAGCAGCTTGGCGGGACTTAAACCAGATACGCAGTATTTT; CDR3 protein: CASSLAGLKPDTQYF
V gene: TRBV7-6; J gene: TRBJ1-1; D gene: -; clone size: -; CDR3 DNA: TGTGCCAGCAGCTTAGGGAGAGGTCTGTCTTCTGAAGCTTTCTTT; CDR3 protein: CASSLGRGLSSEAFF
V gene: TRBV6-2/TRBV6-3; J gene: TRBJ1-5; D gene: TRBD1; clone size: -; CDR3 DNA: TGTGCCAGCAGTTACCCAGACAGGGGAATACTGGAGCCCCAGCATTTT; CDR3 protein: CASSYPDRGILEPQHF
V gene: TRBV27; J gene: TRBJ2-7; D gene: TRBD2; clone size: -; CDR3 DNA: TGTGCCAGCAGTCCCCGGGGAAGACTAGCGGGAGTTTACGAGCAGTACTTC; CDR3 protein: CASSPRGRLAGVYEQYF
V gene: TRBV5-1; J gene: TRBJ2-5; D gene: -; clone size: -; CDR3 DNA: TGCGCCAGCAGCCACCTCAGGGGTGGAGAGACCCAGTACTTC; CDR3 protein: CASSHLRGGETQYF
V gene: TRBV6-5; J gene: TRBJ1-5; D gene: -; clone size: few; CDR3 DNA: TGTGCCAGCGGGGCAACCCCCTGGCCCCAGCATTTT; CDR3 protein: CASGATPWPQHF
V gene: TRBV18; J gene: TRBJ1-1; D gene: -; clone size: -; CDR3 DNA: TGTGCCAGCTCACGGGGCACGGGGGGCACTGAAGCTTTCTTT; CDR3 protein: CASSRGTGGTEAFF
V gene: TRBV7-2; J gene: TRBJ2-2; D gene: -; clone size: -; CDR3 DNA: TGTGCCAGCAGCTTAGTCGCGGACACGAACACCGGGGAGCTGTTTTTT; CDR3 protein: CASSLVADTNTGELFF
V gene: TRBV30; J gene: TRBJ2-1; D gene: -; clone size: -; CDR3 DNA: TGTGCCTGGAGACCCTTCGCGCGGGTCCCCCAGCAGTTCTTC; CDR3 protein: CAWRPFARVPQQFF
V gene: TRBV7-2; J gene: TRBJ1-2; D gene: -; clone size: -; CDR3 DNA: TGTGCCAGCAGCCCGTACGCCCTGGGGGGTTTCTATGGCTACACCTTC; CDR3 protein: CASSPYALGGFYGYTF
V gene: TRBV25-1; J gene: TRBJ1-1; D gene: TRBD1; clone size: -; CDR3 DNA: TGTGCCAGCAGTGAATTAGGGGGCAAGAACACTGAAGCTTTCTTT; CDR3 protein: CASSELGGKNTEAFF
V gene: TRBV19; J gene: TRBJ1-3; D gene: -; clone size: -; CDR3 DNA: TGTGCCAGTAGGCGGGGAGGGAACACCATATATTTT; CDR3 protein: CASRRGGNTIYF
V gene: TRBV5-1; J gene: TRBJ2-7; D gene: -; clone size: -; CDR3 DNA: TGCGCCAGCAGCCGAGACTCCTACGAGCAGTACTTC; CDR3 protein: CASSRDSYEQYF
V gene: TRBV30; J gene: TRBJ1-5; D gene: -; clone size: -; CDR3 DNA: TGTGCCTGGCAACAGCGGGGGAGTTTCAATCAGCCCCAGCATTTT; CDR3 protein: CAWQQRGSFNQPQHF
V gene: TRBV6-5; J gene: TRBJ1-1; D gene: TRBD1; clone size: -; CDR3 DNA: TGTGCCAGCACCCGGGACAGGGGACCTAACACTGAAGCTTTCTTT; CDR3 protein: CASTRDRGPNTEAFF
V gene: TRBV11-3; J gene: TRBJ1-4; D gene: TRBD1; clone size: once; CDR3 DNA: TGTGCCAGCAGCTTAGACGCCGGGACAGGGAATGAAAATCTGTTTTTT; CDR3 protein: CASSLDAGTGNENLFF
V gene: TRBV9; J gene: TRBJ1-2; D gene: TRBD1; clone size: -; CDR3 DNA: TGTGCCAGCAGCCCCGACAGGGGGGAGAACTATGGCTACACCTTC; CDR3 protein: CASSPDRGENYGYTF
V gene: TRBV7-8; J gene: TRBJ1-5; D gene: -; clone size: -; CDR3 DNA: TGTGCCAGCACCCGGGGGCGGACCAATCAGCCCCAGCATTTT; CDR3 protein: CASTRGRTNQPQHF
V gene: TRBV5-4; J gene: TRBJ1-1; D gene: -; clone size: -; CDR3 DNA: TGTGCCAGCAGCTTGGCGCGGGGCACATCAGGAGCTTTCTTT; CDR3 protein: CASSLARGTSGAFF
V gene: TRBV19; J gene: TRBJ1-1; D gene: -; clone size: -; CDR3 DNA: TGTGCCAGTAGTATAGCGGAGGATAAAGCTTTCTTT; CDR3 protein: CASSIAEDKAFF
V gene: TRBV5-1; J gene: TRBJ2-5; D gene: TRBD1; clone size: -; CDR3 DNA: TGCGCCAGTCGCAGGGGGATTGGGGAGACCCAGTACTTC; CDR3 protein: CASRRGIGETQYF
V gene: TRBV5-5; J gene: TRBJ2-1; D gene: -; clone size: once; CDR3 DNA: TGTGCCAGCAGCTTCCGCCTAGCGACCTACAATGAGCAGTTCTTC; CDR3 protein: CASSFRLATYNEQFF
V gene: TRBV4-3; J gene: TRBJ1-1; D gene: TRBD1; clone size: -; CDR3 DNA: TGCGCCAGCAGCCTACAGGGGCCAGGGTCTAACACTGAAGCTTTCTTT; CDR3 protein: CASSLQGPGSNTEAFF
V gene: TRBV5-4; J gene: TRBJ2-2; D gene: TRBD1; clone size: -; CDR3 DNA: TGTGCCAGCAGCCCCAAGGACAGGGGGCGCCCCGGGGAGCTGTTTTTT; CDR3 protein: CASSPKDRGRPGELFF
V gene: TRBV19; J gene: TRBJ1-4; D gene: -; clone size: -; CDR3 DNA: TGTGCCAGTAGTACCCCCCTCGTGGCTGGTGAAAAACTGTTTTTT; CDR3 protein: CASSTPLVAGEKLFF
V gene: TRBV30; J gene: TRBJ2-3; D gene: -; clone size: -; CDR3 DNA: TGTGCCTGGAGTCCCCCCGGGGCGCAGTATTTT; CDR3 protein: CAWSPPGAQYF
V gene: TRBV10-2; J gene: TRBJ2-1; D gene: TRBD2; clone size: -; CDR3 DNA: TGCGCCAGCAGTGGAACGACTAGCGGGAACAATGAGCAGTTCTTC; CDR3 protein: CASSGTTSGNNEQFF
V gene: TRBV5-1; J gene: TRBJ1-1; D gene: -; clone size: -; CDR3 DNA: TGCGCCAGCAGCTTGGTTACCGGGACTGAAGCTTTCTTT; CDR3 protein: CASSLVTGTEAFF
V gene: TRBV18; J gene: TRBJ1-5; D gene: TRBD1; clone size: -; CDR3 DNA: TGTGCCAGCTCACCGACAGGGGGCGTGGGTCAGCCCCAGCATTTT; CDR3 protein: CASSPTGGVGQPQHF
V gene: TRBV9; J gene: TRBJ2-3; D gene: TRBD1; clone size: -; CDR3 DNA: TGTGCCAGCAGCGTAGCCGAGGGGGCAGCAGATACGCAGTATTTT; CDR3 protein: CASSVAEGAADTQYF
V gene: TRBV29-1; J gene: TRBJ1-3; D gene: TRBD1; clone size: -; CDR3 DNA: TGCAGCGCTCAGACAGGGGTCATCTCTGGAAACACCATATATTTT; CDR3 protein: CSAQTGVISGNTIYF
V gene: TRBV3-1/TRBV3-2; J gene: TRBJ1-4; D gene: -; clone size: -; CDR3 DNA: TGTGCCAGCAGCCAAGATTTCGGCAGGGTAAATGAAAAACTGTTTTTT; CDR3 protein: CASSQDFGRVNEKLFF
V gene: TRBV18; J gene: TRBJ2-7; D gene: -; clone size: -; CDR3 DNA: TGTGCCAGCTCACGGCTAGCCCGCCTATACGAGCAGTACTTC; CDR3 protein: CASSRLARLYEQYF
V gene: TRBV24-1; J gene: TRBJ2-1; D gene: -; clone size: -; CDR3 DNA: TGTGCCACCAGTGCAGACGGGAGCTCCTACAATGAGCAGTTCTTC; CDR3 protein: CATSADGSSYNEQFF
V gene: TRBV7-9; J gene: TRBJ1-5; D gene: TRBD1; clone size: -; CDR3 DNA: TGTGCCACCGAGGCAGGGGGGAGCAATCAGCCCCAGCATTTT; CDR3 protein: CATEAGGSNQPQHF
V gene: TRBV5-1; J gene: TRBJ2-2; D gene: TRBD2; clone size: -; CDR3 DNA: TGCGCCAGCAGCTTGGCAGCGGGAGGGGTCACCGGGGAGCTGTTTTTT; CDR3 protein: CASSLAAGGVTGELFF
V gene: TRBV5-1; J gene: TRBJ1-1; D gene: -; clone size: -; CDR3 DNA: TGCGCCAGCAGCCCAAACACGAACACTGAAGCTTTCTTT; CDR3 protein: CASSPNTNTEAFF
V gene: TRBV6-5; J gene: TRBJ1-2; D gene: TRBD1; clone size: -; CDR3 DNA: TGTGCCAGCAGCCCGACAGGGGACGGCTATGGCTACACCTTC; CDR3 protein: CASSPTGDGYGYTF
V gene: TRBV14; J gene: TRBJ1-2; D gene: -; clone size: -; CDR3 DNA: TGTGCCAGCAGCCCCGCAGGGCGCTATGGCTACACCTTC; CDR3 protein: CASSPAGRYGYTF
V gene: TRBV7-2; J gene: TRBJ2-7; D gene: -; clone size: -; CDR3 DNA: TGTGCCAGCAGCTTAGGGGCTAGCGCCTCCTACGAGCAGTACTTC; CDR3 protein: CASSLGASASYEQYF
V gene: TRBV21-1; J gene: TRBJ2-7; D gene: -; clone size: -; CDR3 DNA: TGTGCCAGCAGCCCACCGTTCGAGACTAGCGGGTATTCCTACGAGCAGTACTTC; CDR3 protein: CASSPPFETSGYSYEQYF
V gene: TRBV24-1; J gene: TRBJ2-2; D gene: TRBD1; clone size: few; CDR3 DNA: TGTGCCACCAGTGACCCCGGACAGGGGGCGTTTAGGCTGTTTTTT; CDR3 protein: CATSDPGQGAFRLFF
V gene: TRBV19; J gene: TRBJ1-2; D gene: TRBD1; clone size: -; CDR3 DNA: TGTGCCAGTAGTATAGTAGGGACAGGTGGCGGCTACACCTTC; CDR3 protein: CASSIVGTGGGYTF